This TCR beta chain comes out of a study of blood T cell repertoires in COVID-19. In this sample, this clone turned up a few times. The assay was immunoSEQ multiplex PCR, and TCRdb's table has in-frame clones only and misses some. Of some 240,000 clones detected, about 85% appear once; the ten largest clones hold about 7%. The CDR3 is 14 amino acids. V was pared by 7 bases and J by 7 bases, with 9 bases of the junction left unmatched. Per the germline V gene, CDR1 is SNHLY and CDR2 is FYNNEI. This receptor was obtained from a woman in her fifties or sixties who had been exposed to COVID-19. Input material: PBMCs or T cells enriched from blood (not recorded which). The chain combines TRBV2 with TRBJ1-4; 7 bases are a match to TRBD1. The CDR3 region is CASKRTGRVEKLFF. The DNA of the CDR3 is TGTGCCAGCAAGCGGACAGGCCGTGTTGAAAAACTGTTTTTT.